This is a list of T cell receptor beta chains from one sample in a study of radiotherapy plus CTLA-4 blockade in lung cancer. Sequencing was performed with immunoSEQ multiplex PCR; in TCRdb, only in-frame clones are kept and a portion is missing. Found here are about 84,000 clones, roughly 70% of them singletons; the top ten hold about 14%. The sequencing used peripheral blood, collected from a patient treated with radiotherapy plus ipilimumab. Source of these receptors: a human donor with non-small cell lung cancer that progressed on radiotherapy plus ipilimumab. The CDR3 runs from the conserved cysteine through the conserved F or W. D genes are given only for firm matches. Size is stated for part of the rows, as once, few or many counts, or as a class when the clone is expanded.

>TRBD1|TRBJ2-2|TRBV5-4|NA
TGTGCCAGCAGCCCCGGTTACGGGACAGGGGCTAGCGGGGAGCTGTTTTTT
CASSPGYGTGASGELFF
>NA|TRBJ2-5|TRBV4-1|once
TGCGCCAGCAGCCAATCCCCTCTAGGGGGAGAGACCCAGTACTTC
CASSQSPLGGETQYF
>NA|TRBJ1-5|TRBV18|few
TGTGCCAGCTCACCAAACACAGCGTATAGCAATCAGCCCCAGCATTTT
CASSPNTAYSNQPQHF
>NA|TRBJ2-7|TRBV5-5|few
TGTGCCAGCAGCCCTCAGGGCTCCCTCTCCTACGAGCAGTACTTC
CASSPQGSLSYEQYF
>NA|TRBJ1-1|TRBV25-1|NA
TGTGCCAGCAGTGAATCTGGGTTTTGGGGGGCTTTCTTT
CASSESGFWGAFF
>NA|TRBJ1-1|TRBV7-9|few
TGTGCCAGCAGCTTAGTATCCGGGGTCGGGACTGAAGCTTTCTTT
CASSLVSGVGTEAFF
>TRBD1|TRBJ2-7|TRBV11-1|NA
TGTGCCAGCAGCCCGGACAGGAGACTCTACGAGCAGTACTTC
CASSPDRRLYEQYF
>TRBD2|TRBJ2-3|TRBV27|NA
TGTGCCAGCAGTCCTCTAGCGGGAGCTACAGATACGCAGTATTTT
CASSPLAGATDTQYF
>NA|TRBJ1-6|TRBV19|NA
TGTGCCAGCGAGGGGTCCCGGGGGTCACCCCTCCACTTT
CASEGSRGSPLHF
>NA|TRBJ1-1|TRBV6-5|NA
TGTGCCAGCAGTTTTAGTATGGGGGGACGGGAAGCTTTCTTT
CASSFSMGGREAFF
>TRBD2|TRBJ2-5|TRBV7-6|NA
TGTGCCAGCAGCTTCTACGGGGGGGTGGAAGAGACCCAGTACTTC
CASSFYGGVEETQYF
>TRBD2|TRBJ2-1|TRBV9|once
TGTGCCAGCAGCCCCCGGGGACTAGCGGGAGCTCTCAATGAGCAGTTCTTC
CASSPRGLAGALNEQFF
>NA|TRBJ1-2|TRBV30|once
TGTGCCTGGAGTGACAAGCCTAACTATGGCTACACCTTC
CAWSDKPNYGYTF
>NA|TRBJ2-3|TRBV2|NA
TGTGCCAGCAGTGAACGCCCCCCTGGCGGTAGCACAGATACGCAGTATTTT
CASSERPPGGSTDTQYF
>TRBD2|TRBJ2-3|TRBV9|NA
TGTGCCAGCACTCGAGCGGGGGGCATTAGCACAGATACGCAGTATTTT
CASTRAGGISTDTQYF
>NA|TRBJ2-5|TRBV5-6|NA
TGTGCCAGCAGCTTGGGTACCCAGGAGACCCAGTACTTC
CASSLGTQETQYF
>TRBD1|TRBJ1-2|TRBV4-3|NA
TGCGCCAGCAGCCAACTTCAGGGGGAAGATGGCTACACCTTC
CASSQLQGEDGYTF
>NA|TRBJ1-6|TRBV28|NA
TGTGCCAGCAGTTCAGGACCAGACCCCTATAATTCACCCCTCCACTTT
CASSSGPDPYNSPLHF
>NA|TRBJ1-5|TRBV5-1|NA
TGCGCCAGCAGCTTGGGGGCAGGGGGCAATCAGCCCCAGCATTTT
CASSLGAGGNQPQHF
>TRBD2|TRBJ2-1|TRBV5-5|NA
TGTGCCAGCAGCTCCTTTGCAGCGGGAGAGGCGAATGAGCAGTTCTTC
CASSSFAAGEANEQFF
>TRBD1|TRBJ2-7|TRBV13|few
TGTGCCAGCAGTTTTACCGGGACAGGGGAGTACGAGCAGTACTTC
CASSFTGTGEYEQYF
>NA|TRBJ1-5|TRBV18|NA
TGTGCCAGCACCGGACAGAGCAATCAGCCCCAGCATTTT
CASTGQSNQPQHF
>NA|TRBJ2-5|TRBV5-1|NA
TGCGCCAGCAGCCCCGCAAGGCGGGATCAAGAGACCCAGTACTTC
CASSPARRDQETQYF
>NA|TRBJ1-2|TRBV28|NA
TGTGCCAGCAGGATCAGGATAGACAGACGGCTTAACTATGGCTACACCTTC
CASRIRIDRRLNYGYTF
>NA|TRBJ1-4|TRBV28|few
TGTGCCAGCGCCTCGGGTACATCGCTGTTTTTT
CASASGTSLFF
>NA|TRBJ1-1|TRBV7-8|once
TGTGCCAGCAGCTGGGGAAGTGAGACGAACACTGAAGCTTTCTTT
CASSWGSETNTEAFF
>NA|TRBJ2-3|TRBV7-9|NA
TGTGCCAGCAGTGACTATAACACAGATACGCAGTATTTT
CASSDYNTDTQYF
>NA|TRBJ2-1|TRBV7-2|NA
TGTGCCAGCAGCTTAGGTCCAGAATTGGGTGAGCAGTTCTTC
CASSLGPELGEQFF
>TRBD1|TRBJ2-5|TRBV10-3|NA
TGTGCCATCAGGGACCCCGGACAGGAAGAGACCCAGTACTTC
CAIRDPGQEETQYF
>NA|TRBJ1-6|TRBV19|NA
TGTGCCAGTAGTATAGATCCGTACGGCGCACCCCTCCACTTT
CASSIDPYGAPLHF
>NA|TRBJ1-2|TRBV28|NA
TGTGCCAGCAGTTCTTACTACGGCTACACCTTC
CASSSYYGYTF
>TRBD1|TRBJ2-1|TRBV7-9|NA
TGTGCCAGCAGCCCTGGGGACAGGGGCGCCTACAATGAGCAGTTCTTC
CASSPGDRGAYNEQFF
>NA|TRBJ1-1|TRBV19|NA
TGTGCCAGTAGTACGGGACGGTTGAACGCTGAAGCTTTCTTT
CASSTGRLNAEAFF
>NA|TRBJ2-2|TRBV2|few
TGTGCCAGCAGTGAGAGGCCGAACACCGGGGAGCTGTTTTTT
CASSERPNTGELFF
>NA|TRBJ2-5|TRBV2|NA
TGTGCCAGCAGTGACGTCCGCGGGGGCAGTCAAGAGACCCAGTACTTC
CASSDVRGGSQETQYF